This TCR beta chain came from a study of CD8 T cells in Susac syndrome. Study-wide context: Clinical remission applied to roughly 8 sequenced Susac syndrome patients, and six had active disease. Study-level points and caveats: Clonal expansion was not seen in any Susac syndrome CD4+ T cell repertoire.

TCR beta was sequenced from blood CD8+ and CD4+ T cells. About this clonotype itself: Its specificity is not known.

Reverse transcription of roughly 0.45 to 1 ug RNA was carried out with random hexamers. MiXCR was run by TCRdb on the immunoSEQ multiplex PCR reads, yielding one entry per CDR3 protein. The table records about 140,000 distinct CDR3 sequences, 95% of them present only once. The CDR3 has 15 residues. With V trimmed by 2 bases and J by 8 bases, 10 bases remained unmatched. The V gene's germline CDR1 is SQVTM and CDR2 ANQGSEA. This sequence joins TRBV29-1 and TRBJ2-1; 9 nucleotides match TRBD2. The sequenced material came from CD4+ T cells from PBMCs. The receptor's source is a human donor with Susac syndrome. CDR3 DNA: TGCAGCGTTGAATATAGCGGGAGATATGTCGATGAGCAGTTCTTC. It translates to CSVEYSGRYVDEQFF.